This TCR beta chain is from a study of blood T cell repertoires in COVID-19. Study-wide context: From T cells, B-cell-depleted T cells, or PBMCs came the material, which was cDNA or gDNA.

Profiling relied on immunoSEQ multiplex PCR, and the TCRdb table lists in-frame clones only, not all of them. This sample has 250,000 to 300,000 clones, with approximately 88% found just once. This CDR3 contains 17 residues. Germline lookup yields CDR1 KGHDR and CDR2 SFDVKD. The V gene end was trimmed by 3 bases and the J gene end by 5 bases; junction bases not matched to a gene: 10. J is TRBJ2-1 and V is TRBV24-1, with TRBD2 matching over 9 bases. This TCR was sampled from an older woman with COVID-19, enrolled during active disease. Input material: peripheral blood. The CDR3 region has the DNA TGTGCCACCAGTGATGTTCTAGCGGGAACCACCCACAATGAGCAGTTCTTC. Its protein is CATSDVLAGTTHNEQFF.